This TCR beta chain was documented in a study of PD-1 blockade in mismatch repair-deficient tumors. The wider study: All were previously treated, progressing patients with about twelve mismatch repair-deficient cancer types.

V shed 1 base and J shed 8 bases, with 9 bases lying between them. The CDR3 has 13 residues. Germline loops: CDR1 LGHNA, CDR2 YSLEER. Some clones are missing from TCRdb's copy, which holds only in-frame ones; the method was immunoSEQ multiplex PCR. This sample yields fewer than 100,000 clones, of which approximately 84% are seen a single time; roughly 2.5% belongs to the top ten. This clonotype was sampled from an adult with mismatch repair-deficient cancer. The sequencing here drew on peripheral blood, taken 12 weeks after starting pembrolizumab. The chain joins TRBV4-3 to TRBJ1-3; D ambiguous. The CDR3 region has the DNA TGCGCCAGCAGCCAAGGAGTTTTGGACACCATATATTTT. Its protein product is CASSQGVLDTIYF.